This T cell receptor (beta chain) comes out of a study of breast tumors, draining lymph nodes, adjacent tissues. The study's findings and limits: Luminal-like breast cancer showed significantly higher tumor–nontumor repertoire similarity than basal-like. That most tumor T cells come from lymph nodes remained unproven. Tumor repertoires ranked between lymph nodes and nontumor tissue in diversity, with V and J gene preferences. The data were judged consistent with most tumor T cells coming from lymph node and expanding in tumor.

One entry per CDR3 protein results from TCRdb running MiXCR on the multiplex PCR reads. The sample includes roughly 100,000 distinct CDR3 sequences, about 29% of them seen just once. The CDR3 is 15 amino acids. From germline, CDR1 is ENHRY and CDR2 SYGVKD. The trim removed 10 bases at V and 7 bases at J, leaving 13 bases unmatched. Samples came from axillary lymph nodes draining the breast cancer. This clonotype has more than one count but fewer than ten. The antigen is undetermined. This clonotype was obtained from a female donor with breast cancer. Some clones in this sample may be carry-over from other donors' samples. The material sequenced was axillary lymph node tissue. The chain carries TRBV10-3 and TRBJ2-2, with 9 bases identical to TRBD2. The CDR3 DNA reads TGTGCCAGCGGTGGGGGGCGGGGGGGTCTCGGGGAGCTGTTTTTT. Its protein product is CASGGGRGGLGELFF.